This T cell receptor beta chain was sequenced during a study of shared T cell receptors in the human thymus (dated by TCRdb to 2020 to 2023). About the investigation overall: The study examined how self-reactive, shared T-cell receptor alpha chains are generated in the human thymus.

On this clone: Its binding antigen is unknown. Base qualities are not at hand, and no much larger clone is one base apart.

Library preparation employed the immunoSEQ multiplex PCR assay. Sourced from immuneACCESS, this table was stored by TCRdb with only in-frame sequences that have V and J called. A share of the clones is absent; for the studies checked, an unresolved V gene accounts for under half, and the remainder has no known explanation. The sample profile shows about 400,000 clones; just under 95% of them were found once. The ten largest clonotypes hold 0.015% to 0.025% of the sample. The CDR3 runs 11 residues from the cysteine to the phenylalanine. Only the CDR3 DNA stays, 33 bases, in frame from base 1. Looking up the germline V gene yields CDR1 MDHEN and CDR2 SYDVKM. Relative to germline, V is 3 bases shorter and J is 6 bases shorter, with 6 bases between their ends.

The receptor was derived from a human donor. The chain is made from TRBV28 and TRBJ2-7, with the D gene uncertain. Sequenced material: thymocytes. The nucleotide sequence is given as TGTGCCAGCAGTTTTACGGGCGAGCAGTACTTC. This encodes CASSFTGEQYF.